This TCR beta chain was documented in a study of CD8+CD57+ T cells in acquired aplastic anemia. Genomic DNA was employed as the template in profiling TCR beta VDJ and CDR3. One entry per CDR3 protein, called by TCRdb with MiXCR from the reads. The data contain about half a million distinct CDR3 sequences, around a third of them seen just once; the ten biggest clones take up less than 0.85%. Patients who underwent sequencing had shown CD8+CD57+ cell expansion by flow cytometry. CDR1 SNHLY and CDR2 FYNNEI come from the germline V gene. This CDR3 region has 16 residues. The V end lost 5 bases, the J end lost 3 bases, and 19 bases lay between the germline ends. The table lists this clonotype with many counts.

The chain carries TRBV2 and TRBJ1-2; no clear D. The source of this sequence is a human donor with aplastic anemia. Sequences were obtained from sorted CD4+, CD8+, or CD8+CD57+ T cells (not recorded which) from PBMCs. CDR3 protein: CASSYTSQYPYYGYTF. Written as DNA, the CDR3 is TGTGCCAGCAGTTACACTAGCCAATATCCCTACTATGGCTACACCTTC.